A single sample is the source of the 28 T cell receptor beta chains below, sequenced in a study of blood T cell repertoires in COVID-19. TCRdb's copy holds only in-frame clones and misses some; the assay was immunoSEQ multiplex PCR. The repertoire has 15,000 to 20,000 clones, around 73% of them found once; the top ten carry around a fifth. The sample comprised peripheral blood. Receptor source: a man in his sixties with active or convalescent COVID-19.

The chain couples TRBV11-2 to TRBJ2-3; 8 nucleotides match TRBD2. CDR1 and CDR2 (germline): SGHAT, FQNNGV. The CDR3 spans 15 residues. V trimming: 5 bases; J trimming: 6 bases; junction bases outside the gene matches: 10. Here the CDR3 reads CASSPGGSGSDTQYF. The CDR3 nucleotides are TGTGCCAGCAGCCCCGGGGGGAGCGGGAGCGATACGCAGTATTTT.

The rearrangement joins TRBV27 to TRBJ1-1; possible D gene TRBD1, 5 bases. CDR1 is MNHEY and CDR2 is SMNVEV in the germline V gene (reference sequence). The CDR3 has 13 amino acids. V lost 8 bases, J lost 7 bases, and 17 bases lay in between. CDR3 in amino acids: CASFNSRTLEAFF. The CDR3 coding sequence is TGTGCCAGCTTCAATTCGCGGACACTTGAAGCTTTCTTT.

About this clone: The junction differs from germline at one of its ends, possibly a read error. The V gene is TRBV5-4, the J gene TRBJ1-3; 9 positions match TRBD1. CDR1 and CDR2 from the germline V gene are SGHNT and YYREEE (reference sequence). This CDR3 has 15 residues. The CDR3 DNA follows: TGTGCCAGCAGTTTGGACAGGGGTTCTGGAAACACCATATATTTT. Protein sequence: CASSLDRGSGNTIYF.

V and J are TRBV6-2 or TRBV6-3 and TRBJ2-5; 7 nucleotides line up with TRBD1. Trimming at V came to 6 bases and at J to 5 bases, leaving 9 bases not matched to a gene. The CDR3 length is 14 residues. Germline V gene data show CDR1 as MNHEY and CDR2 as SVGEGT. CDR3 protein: CASSGQAPRETQYF. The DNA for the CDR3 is TGTGCCAGCAGCGGACAGGCCCCCAGGGAGACCCAGTACTTC.

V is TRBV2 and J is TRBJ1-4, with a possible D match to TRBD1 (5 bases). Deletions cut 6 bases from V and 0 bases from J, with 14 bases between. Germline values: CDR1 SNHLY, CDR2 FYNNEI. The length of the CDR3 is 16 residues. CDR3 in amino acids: CASSGWGRSTNEKLFF. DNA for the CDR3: TGTGCCAGCAGCGGTTGGGGCAGATCAACTAATGAAAAACTGTTTTTT.

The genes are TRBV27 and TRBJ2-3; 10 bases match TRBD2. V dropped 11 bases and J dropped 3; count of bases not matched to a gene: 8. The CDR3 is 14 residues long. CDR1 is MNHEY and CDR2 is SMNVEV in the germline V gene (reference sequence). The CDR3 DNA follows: TGTGCCGCCGCCCTAGCGGGGGTGACAGATACGCAGTATTTT. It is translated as CAAALAGVTDTQYF.

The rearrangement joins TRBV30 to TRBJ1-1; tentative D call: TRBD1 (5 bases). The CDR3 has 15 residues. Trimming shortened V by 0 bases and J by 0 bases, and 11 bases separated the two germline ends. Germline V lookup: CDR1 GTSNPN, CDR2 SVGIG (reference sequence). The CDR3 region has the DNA TGTGCCTGGAGTGTAGGGGCTGGAATGAACACTGAAGCTTTCTTT. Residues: CAWSVGAGMNTEAFF.

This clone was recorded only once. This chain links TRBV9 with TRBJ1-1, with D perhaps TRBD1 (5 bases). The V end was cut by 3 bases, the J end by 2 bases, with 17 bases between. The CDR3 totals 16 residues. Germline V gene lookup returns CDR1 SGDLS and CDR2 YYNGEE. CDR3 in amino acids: CASSAHGGGLNTEAFF. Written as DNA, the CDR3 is TGTGCCAGCAGCGCCCATGGCGGGGGACTAAACACTGAAGCTTTCTTT. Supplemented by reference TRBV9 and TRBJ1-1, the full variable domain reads DSGVTQTPKHLITATGQRVTLRCSPRSGDLSVYWYQQSLDQGLQFLIQYYNGEERAKGNILERFSAQQFPDLHSELNLSSLELGDSALYFCASSAHGGGLNTEAFFGQGTRLTVV.

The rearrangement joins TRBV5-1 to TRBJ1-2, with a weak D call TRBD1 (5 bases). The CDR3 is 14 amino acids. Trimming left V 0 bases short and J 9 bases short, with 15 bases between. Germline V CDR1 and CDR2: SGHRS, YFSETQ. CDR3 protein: CASSLGAAGMRYTF. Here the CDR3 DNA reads TGCGCCAGCAGCTTGGGGGCCGCAGGGATGCGCTACACCTTC.

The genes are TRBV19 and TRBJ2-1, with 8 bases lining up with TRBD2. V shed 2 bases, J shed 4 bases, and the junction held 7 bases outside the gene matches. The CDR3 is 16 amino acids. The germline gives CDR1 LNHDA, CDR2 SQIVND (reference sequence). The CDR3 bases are TGTGCCAGTAGTATAAGGGCTAGCGGGTTTTACAATGAGCAGTTCTTC. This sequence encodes CASSIRASGFYNEQFF.

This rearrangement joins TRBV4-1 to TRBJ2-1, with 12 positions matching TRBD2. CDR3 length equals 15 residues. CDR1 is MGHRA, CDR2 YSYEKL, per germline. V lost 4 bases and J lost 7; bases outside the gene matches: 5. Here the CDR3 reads CASSRSLAGGNEQFF. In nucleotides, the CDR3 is TGCGCCAGCAGCCGGTCCCTAGCGGGGGGGAATGAGCAGTTCTTC.

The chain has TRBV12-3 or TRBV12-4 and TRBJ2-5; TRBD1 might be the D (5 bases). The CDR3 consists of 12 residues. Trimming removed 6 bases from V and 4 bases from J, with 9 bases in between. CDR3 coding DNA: TGTGCCAGCAGCCCTAGGGGAGAGACCCAGTACTTC. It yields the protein CASSPRGETQYF.

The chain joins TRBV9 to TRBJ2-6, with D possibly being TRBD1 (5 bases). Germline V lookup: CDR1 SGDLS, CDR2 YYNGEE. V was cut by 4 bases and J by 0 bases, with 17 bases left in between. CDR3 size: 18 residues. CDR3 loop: CASSPRQTLSSGANVLTF. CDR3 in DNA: TGTGCCAGCAGCCCCCGACAGACTCTAAGCTCTGGGGCCAACGTCCTGACTTTC.

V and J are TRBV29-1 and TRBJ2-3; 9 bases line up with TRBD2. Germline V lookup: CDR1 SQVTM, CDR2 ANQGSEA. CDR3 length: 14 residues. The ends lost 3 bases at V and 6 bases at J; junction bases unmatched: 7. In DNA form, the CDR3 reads TGCAGCGTTGATGAAGACAGCGGGAGGGATACGCAGTATTTT. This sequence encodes CSVDEDSGRDTQYF.

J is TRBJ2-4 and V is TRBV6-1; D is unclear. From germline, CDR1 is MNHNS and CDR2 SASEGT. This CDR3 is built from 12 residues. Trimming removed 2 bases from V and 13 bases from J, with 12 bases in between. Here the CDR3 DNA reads TGTGCCAGCAGTGAAACAGACGTTAACCAGTACTTC. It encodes CASSETDVNQYF.

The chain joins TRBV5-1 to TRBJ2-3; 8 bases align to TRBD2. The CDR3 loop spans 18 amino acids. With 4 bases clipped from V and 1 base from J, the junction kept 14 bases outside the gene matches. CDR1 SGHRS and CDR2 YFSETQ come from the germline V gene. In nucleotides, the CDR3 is TGCGCCAGCAGCCCCAGCGGGAGCTTAAATCGTGGCACAGATACGCAGTATTTT. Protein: CASSPSGSLNRGTDTQYF.

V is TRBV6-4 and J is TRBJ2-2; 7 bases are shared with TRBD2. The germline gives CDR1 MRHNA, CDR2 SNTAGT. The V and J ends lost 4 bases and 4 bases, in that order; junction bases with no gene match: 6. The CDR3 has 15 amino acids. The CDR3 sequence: CASSAGREGTGELFF. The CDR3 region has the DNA TGTGCCAGCAGTGCCGGCAGGGAGGGCACCGGGGAGCTGTTTTTT.

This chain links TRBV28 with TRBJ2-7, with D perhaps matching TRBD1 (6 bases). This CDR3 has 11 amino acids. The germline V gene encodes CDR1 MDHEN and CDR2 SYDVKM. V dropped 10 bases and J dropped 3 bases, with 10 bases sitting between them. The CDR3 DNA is TGTGCCATCCAAGGGGGCTACGAGCAGTACTTC. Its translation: CAIQGGYEQYF.

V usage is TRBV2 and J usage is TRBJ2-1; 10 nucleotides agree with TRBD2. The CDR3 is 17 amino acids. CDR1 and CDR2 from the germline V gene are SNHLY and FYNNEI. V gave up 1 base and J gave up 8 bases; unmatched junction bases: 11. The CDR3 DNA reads TGTGCCAGCAGTGAAGGCAAGGGAGCGGGGGGGCAGGATGAGCAGTTCTTC. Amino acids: CASSEGKGAGGQDEQFF.

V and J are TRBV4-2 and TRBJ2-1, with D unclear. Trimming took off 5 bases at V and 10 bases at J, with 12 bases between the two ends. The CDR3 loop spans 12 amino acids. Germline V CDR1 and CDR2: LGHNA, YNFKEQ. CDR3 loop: CASSFVLGEQFF. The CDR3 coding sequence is TGTGCCAGCAGCTTCGTGTTGGGCGAGCAGTTCTTC.

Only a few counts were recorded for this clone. The chain's CDR3 is CASSLGPGRGETQYF. The CDR3 coding sequence is TGCGCCAGCAGCTTGGGTCCGGGTCGCGGGGAGACCCAGTACTTC. The V call is TRBV5-1, the J call TRBJ2-5; D might be TRBD2 (5 bases). V gave up 0 bases and J gave up 5 bases, with 14 bases separating them. Germline V gene sequence: CDR1 SGHRS, CDR2 YFSETQ. This CDR3 is built from 15 residues.

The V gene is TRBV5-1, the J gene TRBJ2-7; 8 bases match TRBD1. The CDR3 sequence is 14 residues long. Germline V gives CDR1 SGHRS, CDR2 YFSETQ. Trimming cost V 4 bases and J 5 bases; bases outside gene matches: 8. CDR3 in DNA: TGCGCCAGCAGCACAGGACAGGGATCCCACGAGCAGTACTTC. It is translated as CASSTGQGSHEQYF.

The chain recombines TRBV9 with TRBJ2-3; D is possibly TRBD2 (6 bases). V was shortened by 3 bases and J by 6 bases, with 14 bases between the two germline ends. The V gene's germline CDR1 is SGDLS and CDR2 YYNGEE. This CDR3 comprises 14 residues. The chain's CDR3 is CASSGRQAGDTQYF. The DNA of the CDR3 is TGTGCCAGCAGCGGCAGACAAGCGGGTGATACGCAGTATTTT.

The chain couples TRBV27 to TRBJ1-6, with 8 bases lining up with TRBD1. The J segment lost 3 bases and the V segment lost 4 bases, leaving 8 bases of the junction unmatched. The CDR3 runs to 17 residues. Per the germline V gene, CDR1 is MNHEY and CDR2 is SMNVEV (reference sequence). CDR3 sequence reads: CASSSLRQGFYNSPLHF. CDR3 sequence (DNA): TGTGCCAGCAGTTCACTGAGACAGGGGTTCTATAATTCACCCCTCCACTTT.

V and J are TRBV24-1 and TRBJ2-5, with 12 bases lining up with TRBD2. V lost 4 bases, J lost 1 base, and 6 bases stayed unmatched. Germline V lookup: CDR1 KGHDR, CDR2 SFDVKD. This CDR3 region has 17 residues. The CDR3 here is CATSEKLAGGAQETQYF. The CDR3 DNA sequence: TGTGCCACCAGTGAGAAACTAGCGGGGGGCGCCCAAGAGACCCAGTACTTC.

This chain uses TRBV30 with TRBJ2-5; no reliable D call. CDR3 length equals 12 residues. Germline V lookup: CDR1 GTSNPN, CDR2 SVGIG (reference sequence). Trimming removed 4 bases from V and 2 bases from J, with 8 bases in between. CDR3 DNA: TGTGCCTGGACCAGGCAACAAGAGACCCAGTACTTC. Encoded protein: CAWTRQQETQYF.

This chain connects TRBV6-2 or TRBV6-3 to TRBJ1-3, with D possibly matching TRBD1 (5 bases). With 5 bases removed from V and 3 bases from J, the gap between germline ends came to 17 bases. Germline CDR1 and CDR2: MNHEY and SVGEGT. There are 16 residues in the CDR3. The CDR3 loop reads CASSTRQWKDGNTIYF. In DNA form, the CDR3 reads TGTGCCAGCAGTACACGACAGTGGAAGGATGGAAACACCATATATTTT.

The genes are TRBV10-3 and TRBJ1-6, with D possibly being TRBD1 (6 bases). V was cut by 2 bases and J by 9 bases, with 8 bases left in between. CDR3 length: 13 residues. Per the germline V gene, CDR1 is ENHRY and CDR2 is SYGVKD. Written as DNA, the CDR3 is TGTGCCATCAGTGAGGACAGGTCTTCACCCCTCCACTTT. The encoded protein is CAISEDRSSPLHF.